Sequencing of this T cell receptor beta chain was carried out in a study of T-cell memory formation after mild COVID-19. Background on the study: The TCR clusters were mostly specific to one donor. Whole-study findings and limits: Of the contracting clones, CD4+ ones lay mainly in CM and EM, and CD8+ ones in EMRA.

TCRdb processed the 5' RACE reads anew with MiXCR; each CDR3 protein has one entry. This table holds 380,000 or so distinct CDR3 sequences, approximately 15% found once. Ten or more counts support this clonotype. Its target is unknown. This CDR3 has 14 residues. V was trimmed by 0 bases and J by 2 bases, leaving 8 bases between them. The germline V gene has CDR1 LGHNA and CDR2 YNFKEQ. The V call is TRBV4-2, the J call TRBJ2-7; D uncertain. The sequence was collected from a man aged 18 to 29 who had mild COVID-19 (a few samples of this study predate the infection). Cell type and time point are not known. The source material was PBMCs or a T cell subset sorted from them (not recorded which). The DNA for the CDR3 is TGTGCCAGCAGCCAAGAGGTCCCAACCTACGAGCAGTACTTC. Residues: CASSQEVPTYEQYF.